A selection of T cell receptor beta chains follows, all from one sample in a study of response to subunit inactivated influenza vaccine. Via MiXCR, TCRdb re-called the RT-PCR reads, giving one row per CDR3 protein. The sample carries under 550,000 distinct CDR3 sequences, less than 8% recorded once. This specimen consisted of PBMCs from blood, obtained around 25 months after vaccination. The source of these receptors is a man between 50 and 69 years old who received an inactivated influenza vaccine. CDR3s include the opening cysteine and the closing phenylalanine or tryptophan. The D gene is left open where the match is weak. Clone size is stated in some rows and not others, as once, few, many or a class when expanded.

J,size,D,V,CDR3,DNA
TRBJ2-5,NA,NA,TRBV28,CASSPLLGRETQYF,TGTGCCAGCAGTCCCCTTTTGGGCAGAGAGACCCAGTACTTC
TRBJ1-2,NA,NA,TRBV29-1,CSVARQDLYGYTF,TGCAGCGTTGCCAGGCAGGATCTCTATGGCTACACCTTC
TRBJ1-1,few,NA,TRBV7-3,CASSLLPQGKMGTEAFF,TGTGCCAGCAGCTTACTCCCCCAAGGGAAAATGGGGACTGAAGCTTTCTTT
TRBJ2-5,few,NA,TRBV20-1,CSASRGVQETQYF,TGCAGTGCTAGCCGAGGCGTCCAAGAGACCCAGTACTTC
TRBJ2-7,many,TRBD2,TRBV18,CASSPGRTSYEQYF,TGTGCCAGCTCTCCCGGCAGGACTAGCTACGAGCAGTACTTC
TRBJ2-1,NA,TRBD2,TRBV6-1,CASQRGAGGRNEQFF,TGTGCCAGCCAGCGCGGAGCGGGGGGAAGGAATGAGCAGTTCTTC
TRBJ1-4,few,TRBD1,TRBV18,CASSRAGQRDEKLFF,TGTGCCAGCTCACGCGCGGGACAGAGAGATGAAAAACTGTTTTTT
TRBJ2-1,many,TRBD1,TRBV9,CASSVGGGSASSYNEQFF,TGTGCCAGCAGCGTAGGAGGGGGCAGTGCTAGCTCCTACAATGAGCAGTTCTTC
TRBJ2-7,NA,TRBD1,TRBV5-1,CASSLATDRGRHSYEQYF,TGCGCCAGCAGCTTGGCGACGGACAGGGGGCGGCACTCCTACGAGCAGTACTTC
TRBJ1-5,many,NA,TRBV25-1,CASSESLGDQPQHF,TGTGCCAGCAGTGAATCTTTGGGCGATCAGCCCCAGCATTTT
TRBJ2-1,NA,NA,TRBV3-1,CASSQDKLYQFF,TGTGCCAGCAGCCAAGATAAGCTTTACCAGTTCTTC
TRBJ2-7,many,TRBD2,TRBV6-5,CASSGTSGRQYF,TGTGCCAGCAGTGGGACTAGCGGGAGGCAGTACTTC
TRBJ2-1,few,TRBD2,TRBV3-1,CASSRGTSGRGEQFF,TGTGCCAGCAGCCGCGGGACTAGCGGGAGGGGTGAGCAGTTCTTC
TRBJ1-1,few,NA,TRBV12-3/TRBV12-4,CASSLGFTEAFF,TGTGCCAGCAGTTTGGGTTTCACTGAAGCTTTCTTT
TRBJ1-5,few,NA,TRBV7-2,CASSPVSSNQPQHF,TGTGCCAGCAGCCCGGTTTCGAGCAATCAGCCCCAGCATTTT
TRBJ1-5,many,NA,TRBV20-1,CSAGVGGGNQPQHF,TGCAGTGCTGGGGTGGGTGGCGGCAATCAGCCCCAGCATTTT
TRBJ2-3,few,TRBD1,TRBV4-1,CASSQVRTGSPHTQYF,TGCGCCAGCAGCCAAGTGAGGACAGGGAGTCCCCATACGCAGTATTTT
TRBJ2-7,many,NA,TRBV20-1,CSASRFGTGTYEQYF,TGCAGTGCTTCTCGCTTCGGGACGGGAACCTACGAGCAGTACTTC
TRBJ2-6,NA,NA,TRBV10-2,CASSASFFVANVLTF,TGCGCCAGCAGTGCTAGTTTTTTCGTGGCCAACGTCCTGACTTTC
TRBJ2-7,few,TRBD1,TRBV12-3/TRBV12-4,CASGSPDRADYEQYF,TGTGCCAGCGGTTCTCCAGACAGGGCAGACTACGAGCAGTACTTC
TRBJ2-5,few,NA,TRBV7-2,CASSLVVGWVETQYF,TGTGCCAGCAGCTTAGTGGTAGGGTGGGTGGAGACCCAGTACTTC
TRBJ2-3,few,TRBD2,TRBV2,CASTTRAGGVTDTQYF,TGTGCCAGCACCACCAGAGCGGGGGGTGTCACAGATACGCAGTATTTT